The clone carrying this T cell receptor beta chain occurred many times. Its cognate antigen is unknown. The sample is drawn from a study of identical twins. Regarding the study as a whole: In zero-insertion analyses, partial confounding could arise from invariant MAIT and iNKT cells.

A template switching step contributed a universal primer site, while unique molecular identifiers were present in the cDNA. TCRdb itself ran the 5' RACE reads through MiXCR, one entry per CDR3 protein. The repertoire has roughly 710,000 distinct CDR3 sequences, 6.1% of them found once; the top ten carry 1.5% to 2%. Sequencing was carried out using naive T cells sorted from blood. This TCR came from a man younger than 35 in good health.

CDR3 in DNA: TGTGCCACCAGTGAACCCGATAAAGGGGGCAGCTCCTACAATGAGCAGTTCTTC. This codes for CATSEPDKGGSSYNEQFF. The V call is TRBV24-1, the J call TRBJ2-1; 7 bases map to TRBD1. The CDR3 loop spans 18 amino acids. The V gene's germline CDR1 is KGHDR and CDR2 SFDVKD. Losses at the gene ends were 4 bases for V and 0 bases for J; bases not matched to a gene: 11.